The 14 T cell receptor beta chains in this list originate from one sample, sequenced in a study of cytomegalovirus exposure and HLA in healthy donors. The PCR contained 60 Vbeta and 13 Jbeta primers. Generated by immunoSEQ multiplex PCR, the TCRdb table keeps only in-frame clones and is missing some. The sample holds about 220,000 clones, 76% seen once. Sequenced: PBMCs. These receptors originate from a man younger than 35 in good health and CMV-seronegative.

This clone appeared a single time. This chain uses TRBV29-1 with TRBJ2-3; D unclear. The germline V gene has CDR1 SQVTM and CDR2 ANQGSEA. Trimming took 4 bases from V and 4 from J, leaving 6 bases between them. This CDR3 is 11 amino acids long. CDR3 in DNA: TGCAGCGTTGGTGAGGCAGATACGCAGTATTTT. Residues: CSVGEADTQYF.

This chain links TRBV29-1 with TRBJ1-3, with D possibly TRBD1 on 5 matching bases. V was trimmed by 4 bases and J by 0 bases, leaving 13 bases between them. Germline V CDR1 and CDR2: SQVTM, ANQGSEA. The CDR3 length is 15 residues. As DNA, the CDR3 is TGCAGCGTTGTTCTCCCGACAGTCTCTGGAAACACCATATATTTT. Amino acids: CSVVLPTVSGNTIYF.

V and J are TRBV5-1 and TRBJ1-2, with 12 bases that match TRBD1. V lost 0 bases, J lost 7 bases, and 13 bases stayed unmatched. The V gene's germline CDR1 is SGHRS and CDR2 YFSETQ. The CDR3 is 18 residues long. CDR3 nucleotides: TGCGCCAGCAGCTTGGGCCCGGCGGGACAGGGGGCTGAGGGTGGCTACACCTTC. The encoded protein is CASSLGPAGQGAEGGYTF.

The V gene is TRBV30, the J gene TRBJ1-1; 7 bases are a match to TRBD1. The CDR3 has 13 residues. Germline V CDR1 and CDR2: GTSNPN, SVGIG (reference sequence). The V segment lost 2 bases and the J segment 3 bases; nucleotides outside the gene matches: 3. CDR3 protein: CAWSTQGDTEAFF. The DNA for the CDR3 is TGTGCCTGGAGTACCCAGGGGGACACTGAAGCTTTCTTT. Variable domain in full (rest from reference TRBV30 and TRBJ1-1): SQTIHQWPATLVQPVGSPLSLECTVEGTSNPNLYWYRQAAGRGLQLLFYSVGIGQISSEVPQNLSASRPQDRQFILSSKKLLLSDSGFYLCAWSTQGDTEAFFGQGTRLTVV.

This clone was counted once. The DNA of the CDR3 is TGCGCCAGCAGCTTAAGACAGGGAAGGGAAAAACTGTTTTTT. Its translation is CASSLRQGREKLFF. The rearrangement links TRBV5-1 to TRBJ1-4; 7 bases fit TRBD1. With V trimmed by 2 bases and J by 8 bases, 6 bases remained unmatched. The germline V gene has CDR1 SGHRS and CDR2 YFSETQ. The CDR3 totals 14 residues.

The chain uses TRBV9 and TRBJ2-7; D perhaps matches TRBD2 (6 bases). Trimming cost V 0 bases and J 5 bases, with 12 bases left between them. Germline V gene data show CDR1 as SGDLS and CDR2 as YYNGEE. The CDR3 extends over 14 amino acids. CDR3 nucleotides: TGTGCCAGCAGCGTAGACGGGAGCGAAGACGAGCAGTACTTC. This gives the protein CASSVDGSEDEQYF.

V and J are TRBV10-3 and TRBJ1-5; 8 positions match TRBD1. Germline CDR1 reads ENHRY; CDR2 reads SYGVKD. With 6 bases clipped from V and 6 bases from J, the junction kept 7 bases outside the gene matches. The CDR3 consists of 14 residues. The CDR3 DNA reads TGTGCCATCAGATCGACAGGGGAGGGTCAGCCCCAGCATTTT. Translated: CAIRSTGEGQPQHF.

The J gene is TRBJ1-5, the V gene TRBV5-5, with 7 bases that match TRBD1. V was pared by 7 bases and J by 1 base, with 8 bases of the junction left unmatched. This CDR3 has 15 residues. Germline loops: CDR1 SGHKS, CDR2 YYEKEE (reference sequence). The CDR3 DNA follows: TGTGCCAGCCGAAAGACAGGGTCGAGCAATCAGCCCCAGCATTTT. Translated: CASRKTGSSNQPQHF. The full variable domain, in which reference TRBV5-5 and TRBJ1-5 provide the parts outside the CDR3, is DAGVTQSPTHLIKTRGQQVTLRCSPISGHKSVSWYQQVLGQGPQFIFQYYEKEERGRGNFPDRFSARQFPNYSSELNVNALLLGDSALYLCASRKTGSSNQPQHFGDGTRLSIL.

The CDR3: CAWSDEGSSGNTIYF. CDR3 coding DNA: TGTGCCTGGAGTGATGAGGGAAGCTCTGGAAACACCATATATTTT. This chain connects TRBV30 to TRBJ1-3; D is undetermined. This CDR3 comprises 15 residues. Per germline, CDR1 GTSNPN and CDR2 SVGIG (reference sequence). V was clipped by 1 base and J by 0 bases, with 10 bases between them.

The V call is TRBV5-1, the J call TRBJ2-5; 7 nucleotides agree with TRBD1. CDR1 is SGHRS, CDR2 YFSETQ, per germline. CDR3 size: 15 residues. V was clipped by 0 bases and J by 2 bases; unmatched bases: 4. The CDR3 bases are TGCGCCAGCAGCTTGGGGGGACAGACACAAGAGACCCAGTACTTC. It specifies CASSLGGQTQETQYF.

The chain is built from TRBV18 and TRBJ1-4; TRBD1 is a possible D gene (6 bases). Trimming took off 4 bases at V and 8 bases at J, with 14 bases between the two ends. The CDR3 covers 14 residues. Looked up from germline, CDR1 is KGHSH and CDR2 is LQKENI. The CDR3 bases are TGTGCCAGCTCACTTGGGACACCAGAGGAAAAACTGTTTTTT. Translated, it gives CASSLGTPEEKLFF.

CDR3 DNA sequence: TGTGCCAGCAGCCAATACTCCTACAATGAGCAGTTCTTC. Translation gives CASSQYSYNEQFF. This chain uses TRBV14 with TRBJ2-1; D unresolved. Between the trimmed V and J ends, which lost 2 bases and 0 bases, there was a span of 2 bases. This CDR3 spans 13 amino acids. Germline-derived CDR1 and CDR2 are SGHDN and FVKESK.

The CDR3 region is CASSLTGGSGANVLTF. Written as DNA, the CDR3 is TGTGCCAGCAGCCTGACAGGGGGCTCCGGGGCCAACGTCCTGACTTTC. J is TRBJ2-6 and V is TRBV7-3, with TRBD1 matching 10 bases. The junction had 5 bases not matched to a gene; V was cut back by 5 bases and J by 4 bases. Looked up from germline, CDR1 is SGHTA and CDR2 is FQGTGA. The CDR3 extends over 16 amino acids.

The chain couples TRBV9 to TRBJ2-7; D unresolved. The CDR3 contains 13 residues. Germline lookup yields CDR1 SGDLS and CDR2 YYNGEE. The germline V and J ends were trimmed by 3 bases and 7 bases, with 14 bases remaining between them. In DNA form, the CDR3 reads TGTGCCAGCAGCGGAAGTTTCTACGCGGAGCAGTACTTC. Amino acid sequence: CASSGSFYAEQYF.